This entry concerns a single TCR beta chain. The antigen remains unidentified. The sample is drawn from a study of blood T cells in healthy people across ages. Germline trimming cut 6 bases from V and 5 bases from J; bases unmatched to any gene: 13. The length of the CDR3 is 17 residues. Per the germline V gene, CDR1 is SGHDN and CDR2 is FVKESK. The authors ran a second PCR of roughly 7 to 11 cycles using a sample-barcoded 5' primer and a J-beta primer mix. A template-switch adaptor with 12 random nucleotides tagged each cDNA molecule. The study obtained at least 3 million CDR3-containing paired-end reads from every sample. TCRdb reprocessed the 5' RACE reads via MiXCR and lists one record per CDR3 protein. The table has 850,000 to 1,100,000 distinct CDR3 sequences, less than 45% seen once. Study findings and constraints: The recorded TCR beta diversity per million T cells decreased in a roughly linear manner with age. PBMCs went unsorted, and a conclusive naive versus antigen-experienced comparison was therefore prevented.

Sequenced material: blood. The sequence derives from a man aged 18 to 30 in good health. V usage is TRBV14 and J usage is TRBJ2-1; the match to TRBD2 covers 10 bases. CDR3 residues: CASSPRQIAGGDNEQFF. CDR3 nucleotides: TGTGCCAGCAGTCCCCGACAAATAGCGGGGGGTGACAATGAGCAGTTCTTC.